These 21 T cell receptor beta chains were all obtained from the same sample, sequenced in a study of early T cells in non-severe SARS-CoV-2 infection. A single record per CDR3 protein comes from TCRdb applying MiXCR to the 5' RACE reads. This sample yields 70,000 to 85,000 distinct CDR3 sequences, of which 10% to 15% are seen a single time; 15% to 18% belongs to the top ten. This specimen consisted of whole blood, obtained at baseline. The source of these receptors is an adult who was a healthcare worker with PCR-confirmed SARS-CoV-2 infection or an uninfected control (not recorded which). The donor label of this sample is uncertain.

The sample holds a few counts of this clonotype. The gene calls are TRBV11-2 and TRBJ2-7; TRBD2 matches at 8 bases. Germline lookup yields CDR1 SGHAT and CDR2 FQNNGV. V lost 5 bases and J lost 1; bases outside the gene matches: 7. CDR3 length equals 15 residues. The CDR3 DNA reads TGTGCCAGCAGCCCGACAAGACTAGCGTCCTACGAGCAGTACTTC. This translates into CASSPTRLASYEQYF. The variable domain in full, with the rest retrieved from reference TRBV11-2 and TRBJ2-7, is EAGVAQSPRYKIIEKRQSVAFWCNPISGHATLYWYQQILGQGPKLLIQFQNNGVVDDSQLPKDRFSAERLKGVDSTLKIQPAKLEDSAVYLCASSPTRLASYEQYFGPGTRLTVT.

This clonotype was counted a few times. This chain joins TRBV5-1 and TRBJ2-2; TRBD1 might be the D (6 bases). Germline CDR1 reads SGHRS; CDR2 reads YFSETQ. This CDR3 has 20 residues. V gave up 4 bases and J gave up 3 bases, with 28 bases separating them. CDR3 in DNA: TGCGCCAGCAGCCTACACCTGACAGGAAACAGGGAGTTCGACACCGGGGAGCTGTTTTTT. Its translation is CASSLHLTGNREFDTGELFF.

The rearrangement links TRBV10-1 to TRBJ2-7, with D uncertain. CDR1 is WNHNN and CDR2 is SYGVQD in the germline V gene (reference sequence). With 5 bases removed from V and 3 bases from J, the gap between germline ends came to 20 bases. The length of the CDR3 is 16 residues. CDR3 in amino acids: CASSTRVVNRYYEQYF. As DNA, the CDR3 is TGCGCCAGCAGTACCCGGGTAGTCAATCGCTACTACGAGCAGTACTTC.

This clonotype has just a few counts. The V and J genes are TRBV20-1 and TRBJ1-4; 9 bases match TRBD1. Germline trimming cut 4 bases from V and 6 bases from J; bases unmatched to any gene: 6. Per germline, CDR1 DFQATT and CDR2 SNEGSKA (reference sequence). This CDR3 contains 14 residues. Here the CDR3 DNA reads TGCAGTGCTATAGGGACAGGGAAGGATGAAAAACTGTTTTTT. It translates to CSAIGTGKDEKLFF.

The V and J genes are TRBV12-3 or TRBV12-4 and TRBJ1-6; 9 bases align to TRBD1. V shed 6 bases and J 6 bases; nucleotides not matched to a gene: 3. The CDR3 extends over 14 amino acids. The CDR3 region is CASSGDRANSPLHF. The CDR3 DNA reads TGTGCCAGCAGCGGGGACAGGGCTAATTCACCCCTCCACTTT.

This clonotype was seen many times. The gene calls are TRBV19 and TRBJ2-7; D remains ambiguous. The CDR3 totals 13 residues. Germline V lookup: CDR1 LNHDA, CDR2 SQIVND (reference sequence). The V and J ends lost 5 bases and 0 bases respectively, with 8 bases between them. DNA for the CDR3: TGTGCCAGTAGTTTGGGCCTCTCCTACGAGCAGTACTTC. Translation gives CASSLGLSYEQYF.

This clonotype was observed a handful of times. The rearrangement uses TRBV20-1 and TRBJ2-2; TRBD1 is a possible D gene (5 bases). Per the germline V gene, CDR1 is DFQATT and CDR2 is SNEGSKA (reference sequence). The CDR3 totals 13 residues. Trimming cost V 3 bases and J 7 bases, with 12 bases left between them. The CDR3 DNA sequence: TGCAGTGCTAGTATCACAGGTGACGGGGAGCTGTTTTTT. It specifies CSASITGDGELFF.

This clonotype was found many times. The rearrangement links TRBV20-1 to TRBJ2-2; TRBD1 matches at 8 bases. V lost 3 bases to trimming and J lost 3 bases; unmatched junction nucleotides: 3. CDR1 is DFQATT and CDR2 is SNEGSKA in the germline V gene (reference sequence). This CDR3 has 14 residues. CDR3 DNA sequence: TGCAGTGCTAGTTCAGGGGGCGACACCGGGGAGCTGTTTTTT. As protein: CSASSGGDTGELFF.

The genes are TRBV18 and TRBJ1-1; no clear D gene. V was shortened by 4 bases and J by 4 bases, with 13 bases between the two germline ends. This CDR3 region has 14 residues. Germline V gene lookup returns CDR1 KGHSH and CDR2 LQKENI. The CDR3 loop is CASSQDLGSTEAFF. Written as DNA, the CDR3 is TGTGCCAGCTCACAAGACCTGGGGAGCACTGAAGCTTTCTTT.

The chain employs TRBV19 and TRBJ2-3, with TRBD2 identical over 9 bases. Germline V gene lookup returns CDR1 LNHDA and CDR2 SQIVND (reference sequence). The CDR3 sequence is 16 residues long. J gave up 4 bases and V 5 bases, and 10 bases lay outside the gene matches. CDR3 in amino acids: CASSYFGTSNPDTQYF. The CDR3 DNA is TGTGCCAGTAGTTACTTCGGGACTAGCAATCCAGATACGCAGTATTTT.

This clonotype has ten or more counts. The J gene is TRBJ1-5, the V gene TRBV6-1; D perhaps matches TRBD1 (6 bases). Trimming removed 8 bases from V and 2 bases from J, with 13 bases in between. The V gene's germline CDR1 is MNHNS and CDR2 SASEGT. The CDR3 runs to 14 residues. For the CDR3, the DNA is TGTGCCAGCGGCTACAGGGAGGGCAATCAGCCCCAGCATTTT. This codes for CASGYREGNQPQHF.

This clonotype was detected a few times. The gene calls are TRBV20-1 and TRBJ1-5; D ambiguous. The CDR3 contains 13 residues. The V and J ends lost 1 base and 7 bases respectively, with 11 bases between them. In germline, CDR1 is DFQATT, CDR2 SNEGSKA (reference sequence). CDR3 nucleotides: TGCAGTGCTAGAGGGTGGGGAGGCCAGCCCCAGCATTTT. It is translated as CSARGWGGQPQHF.

The rearrangement uses TRBV24-1 and TRBJ2-5, with 11 bases matching TRBD2. Germline values: CDR1 KGHDR, CDR2 SFDVKD. This CDR3 is built from 15 residues. Germline trimming cut 9 bases from V and 2 bases from J; bases unmatched to any gene: 7. The CDR3 spells CATYRTSGCQETQYF. The CDR3 bases are TGTGCCACCTACCGGACTAGCGGGTGTCAAGAGACCCAGTACTTC.

The chain joins TRBV29-1 to TRBJ2-7; a possible D gene is TRBD2 (6 bases). Trimming pared 7 bases from V and 8 bases from J, leaving 15 bases between. This CDR3 spans 11 amino acids. Germline CDR1 reads SQVTM; CDR2 reads ANQGSEA. CDR3 loop: CSATMEGKQYF. The CDR3 bases are TGCAGCGCCACCATGGAGGGAAAGCAGTACTTC.

The chain uses TRBV7-2 and TRBJ2-1; D remains unclear. V was trimmed by 5 bases and J by 0 bases, leaving 14 bases between them. Looked up from germline, CDR1 is SGHTA and CDR2 is FQGNSA. The CDR3 loop spans 16 amino acids. CDR3 sequence: CASSPPGFGSYNEQFF. Written as DNA, the CDR3 is TGTGCCAGCAGCCCCCCAGGTTTCGGCTCCTACAATGAGCAGTTCTTC.

This clonotype was picked up many times. The J gene is TRBJ2-2, the V gene TRBV7-6; no clear D gene. The germline gives CDR1 SGHVS, CDR2 FNYEAQ. V gave up 3 bases and J gave up 0 bases, with 5 bases separating them. The CDR3 is 14 amino acids. The DNA for the CDR3 is TGTGCCAGCAGCTTTCAGTCGAACACCGGGGAGCTGTTTTTT. It is translated as CASSFQSNTGELFF.

The genes are TRBV12-3 or TRBV12-4 and TRBJ2-1; D is perhaps TRBD1 (5 bases). The CDR3 is 13 amino acids. V was trimmed by 5 bases and J by 9 bases, leaving 14 bases between them. This CDR3 reads CASSLPGRGEQFF. DNA of the CDR3: TGTGCCAGCAGTCTCCCAGGGCGTGGTGAGCAGTTCTTC.

The gene calls are TRBV5-1 and TRBJ2-3; no clear D gene. CDR3 size: 8 residues. Trimming cost V 6 bases and J 10 bases, with 3 bases left between them. From germline, CDR1 is SGHRS and CDR2 YFSETQ. The CDR3 DNA is TGCGCCAGCAACTCGCAGTATTTT. Translation gives CASNSQYF.

The V gene is TRBV20-1, the J gene TRBJ2-7; D is possibly TRBD1 or TRBD2 (5 bases each). Trimming left V 5 bases short and J 2 bases short, with 16 bases between. The CDR3 runs 14 residues. CDR1 is DFQATT and CDR2 is SNEGSKA in the germline V gene (reference sequence). Here the CDR3 DNA reads TGCAGTGCTGGAAAGCTAGGGACCGCCTACGAGCAGTACTTC. The encoded protein is CSAGKLGTAYEQYF.

J is TRBJ2-3 and V is TRBV14; possibly TRBD2 for D (6 bases). The CDR3 extends over 15 amino acids. The V gene lost 4 bases and the J gene lost 4 bases, with 15 bases spanning the gap. Germline assignment: CDR1 SGHDN and CDR2 FVKESK. The CDR3 loop is CASSLAGGQSDTQYF. CDR3 DNA: TGTGCCAGCAGCCTTGCCGGGGGTCAATCAGATACGCAGTATTTT.

This clonotype was picked up a small number of times. The chain combines TRBV18 with TRBJ1-2; 8 nucleotides line up with TRBD1. Germline V gene sequence: CDR1 KGHSH, CDR2 LQKENI. CDR3 length equals 15 residues. J was trimmed by 2 bases and V by 3 bases; bases with no gene match: 5. The CDR3 loop reads CASSPADRVNYGYTF. The CDR3 nucleotides are TGTGCCAGCTCACCCGCGGACAGGGTCAACTATGGCTACACCTTC.